The 20 T cell receptor beta chains below were found in one sample sequenced in a study of OX40 agonist ivuxolimab in advanced cancers. Measured with immunoSEQ multiplex PCR; TCRdb has only the in-frame clones, and not every one. The sample shows tens of thousands of clones, over 80% of them seen only once. The sequencing used CD4+ or CD8+ T cells sorted from blood, collected in a trial of the OX40 agonist ivuxolimab. The receptor set was obtained from an adult with an advanced solid tumor such as melanoma, head and neck, liver or kidney cancer.

V and J are TRBV30 and TRBJ1-1; D is unresolved. The V gene lost 2 bases and the J gene lost 3 bases, with 7 bases spanning the gap. The CDR3 loop spans 12 amino acids. Per the germline V gene, CDR1 is GTSNPN and CDR2 is SVGIG (reference sequence). CDR3 sequence (DNA): TGTGCCTGGAGTCATTGGGACACTGAAGCTTTCTTT. Translation: CAWSHWDTEAFF.

The V call is TRBV6-4, the J call TRBJ1-5, with D perhaps matching TRBD1 (5 bases). The CDR3 loop spans 14 amino acids. The V end was cut by 3 bases, the J end by 11 bases, with 17 bases between. Germline loops: CDR1 MRHNA, CDR2 SNTAGT. In DNA, the CDR3 is TGTGCCAGCAGTGAATCTGGGGGGACGGCGTCCCAGCATTTT. Encoded protein: CASSESGGTASQHF.

V usage is TRBV5-1 and J usage is TRBJ2-1, with D perhaps TRBD1 (5 bases). This CDR3 comprises 15 residues. CDR1 is SGHRS and CDR2 is YFSETQ in the germline V gene. Trimming stripped 5 bases from V and 0 bases from J, with 12 bases between. CDR3 sequence: CASSMTGASYNEQFF. The CDR3 DNA reads as TGCGCCAGCAGTATGACTGGGGCCTCCTACAATGAGCAGTTCTTC.

The chain combines TRBV30 with TRBJ1-2; weak D call: TRBD1 (6 bases). With 2 bases removed from V and 3 bases from J, the gap between germline ends came to 16 bases. The germline V gene encodes CDR1 GTSNPN and CDR2 SVGIG (reference sequence). The CDR3 has 15 amino acids. The CDR3 nucleotides are TGTGCCTGGAGTACGCCGACAGGTCGGGACTATGGCTACACCTTC. It encodes CAWSTPTGRDYGYTF. The full variable domain, completed using reference TRBV30 and TRBJ1-2, is SQTIHQWPATLVQPVGSPLSLECTVEGTSNPNLYWYRQAAGRGLQLLFYSVGIGQISSEVPQNLSASRPQDRQFILSSKKLLLSDSGFYLCAWSTPTGRDYGYTFGSGTRLTVV.

This clone was seen once. J is TRBJ1-5 and V is TRBV6-5; possible D gene TRBD1, 5 bases. Trimming cost V 2 bases and J 5 bases, with 10 bases left between them. Looked up from germline, CDR1 is MNHEY and CDR2 is SVGAGI. The CDR3 is made up of 14 amino acids. This CDR3 is CASSYGAGHQPQHF. CDR3 sequence (DNA): TGTGCCAGCAGTTACGGGGCAGGACATCAGCCCCAGCATTTT.

This clone was recorded once. V and J are TRBV5-4 and TRBJ2-7, with TRBD2 as a possible D gene (5 bases). The CDR3 loop spans 14 amino acids. Trimming removed 0 bases at V and 3 bases at J, with 10 bases between. Germline-derived CDR1 and CDR2 are SGHNT and YYREEE (reference sequence). The CDR3 nucleotides read TGTGCCAGCAGCTTGGAATACCGGGGCTACGAGCAGTACTTC. This codes for CASSLEYRGYEQYF.

Regarding this clone: This sample also contains other DNA sequences that code for the same CDR3. The chain uses TRBV18 and TRBJ1-1, with 8 nucleotides matching TRBD1. The V gene's germline CDR1 is KGHSH and CDR2 LQKENI. The CDR3 contains 15 residues. J gave up 4 bases and V 1 base, and 5 bases lay outside the gene matches. The CDR3: CASSPQGQGGTEAFF. DNA for the CDR3: TGTGCCAGCTCACCACAAGGACAGGGAGGCACTGAAGCTTTCTTT.

The table lists this clone with a few counts. J is TRBJ2-6 and V is TRBV5-4, with 8 bases identical to TRBD2. Germline CDR1 SGHNT, CDR2 YYREEE (reference sequence). The length of the CDR3 is 17 residues. Losses at the gene ends were 3 bases for V and 4 bases for J; bases not matched to a gene: 9. This CDR3 reads CASSSKTGGRGANVLTF. The CDR3 nucleotides read TGTGCCAGCAGCTCCAAGACGGGGGGGCGAGGGGCCAACGTCCTGACTTTC.

This chain connects TRBV19 to TRBJ2-7; 8 nucleotides line up with TRBD2. The V and J ends lost 2 bases and 7 bases, in that order; junction bases with no gene match: 4. The CDR3 contains 13 residues. The V gene's germline CDR1 is LNHDA and CDR2 SQIVND (reference sequence). The CDR3 DNA reads as TGTGCCAGTAGTATAACCCGGGGGGGAGAGCAGTACTTC. Its translation: CASSITRGGEQYF.

The V gene is TRBV5-1, the J gene TRBJ1-1; D possibly corresponds to TRBD1 (5 bases). Germline loops: CDR1 SGHRS, CDR2 YFSETQ. The CDR3 contains 14 residues. Trimming took off 4 bases at V and 2 bases at J, with 12 bases between the two ends. CDR3 loop: CASSPDSYNTEAFF. The CDR3 nucleotides are TGCGCCAGCAGCCCCGACAGCTATAACACTGAAGCTTTCTTT.

V is TRBV7-9 and J is TRBJ1-2; 8 bases fit TRBD1. The CDR3 loop spans 15 amino acids. Germline V gene lookup returns CDR1 SEHNR and CDR2 FQNEAQ (reference sequence). The ends lost 6 bases at V and 5 bases at J; junction bases unmatched: 11. The CDR3 region is CASRILVTGGYGYTF. The CDR3 DNA is TGTGCCAGCAGGATTTTGGTCACAGGGGGATATGGCTACACCTTC.

The rearrangement joins TRBV7-3 to TRBJ1-6, with D perhaps TRBD1 (6 bases). V dropped 3 bases and J dropped 10 bases, with 13 bases sitting between them. Germline V gene data show CDR1 as SGHTA and CDR2 as FQGTGA. The CDR3 runs 14 residues. CDR3 protein: CASSFTGIGSPLHF. CDR3 DNA sequence: TGTGCCAGCAGCTTCACAGGGATTGGCTCACCCCTCCACTTT.

The V and J genes are TRBV15 and TRBJ2-1; 10 positions match TRBD1. Germline CDR1 LNHNV, CDR2 YYDKDF (reference sequence). There are 16 residues in the CDR3. Losses at the gene ends were 4 bases for V and 7 bases for J; bases not matched to a gene: 10. CDR3 DNA sequence: TGTGCCACCAGCATTGGAGTGGACAGGGGGAGGAATGAGCAGTTCTTC. Translation gives CATSIGVDRGRNEQFF.

V gene TRBV6-6 combines with J gene TRBJ1-6; the D gene is possibly TRBD1 (5 bases). Per the germline V gene, CDR1 is MNHNY and CDR2 is SVGAGI (reference sequence). This CDR3 is 14 amino acids long. Trimming pared 5 bases from V and 3 bases from J, leaving 8 bases between. The CDR3 DNA follows: TGTGCCAGCAGTCCGGGACTCTATAATTCACCCCTCCACTTT. Protein sequence: CASSPGLYNSPLHF.

The V call is TRBV5-8, the J call TRBJ2-2; 7 bases line up with TRBD2. The V segment lost 5 bases and the J segment 3 bases; nucleotides outside the gene matches: 10. CDR3 length: 16 amino acids. CDR1 and CDR2 (germline): SGHTS, YDEGEE. The CDR3 sequence: CASRTAGTTYTGELFF. CDR3 bases: TGTGCCAGCAGAACTGCCGGGACTACCTACACCGGGGAGCTGTTTTTT.

J is TRBJ1-1 and V is TRBV5-6; D unclear. V was clipped by 4 bases and J by 6 bases, with 16 bases between them. The CDR3 has 14 residues. The V gene's germline CDR1 is SGHDT and CDR2 YYEEEE. The CDR3 DNA is TGTGCCAGCAGCCTGCTGGGTAGAGGTGCTGAAGCTTTCTTT. This translates into CASSLLGRGAEAFF.

V is TRBV5-1 and J is TRBJ2-7; 10 bases are a match to TRBD1. The CDR3 covers 14 residues. Trimming took 4 bases from V and 6 from J; bases not matched to a gene: 7. Germline CDR1 reads SGHRS; CDR2 reads YFSETQ. CDR3 in amino acids: CASSRGQGFVEQYF. Written as DNA, the CDR3 is TGCGCCAGCAGCAGGGGACAGGGGTTTGTCGAGCAGTACTTC.

The V and J genes are TRBV28 and TRBJ1-4; the D gene is possibly TRBD1 (6 bases). Germline V gene lookup returns CDR1 MDHEN and CDR2 SYDVKM. The CDR3 is made up of 15 amino acids. Trimming pared 1 base from V and 3 bases from J, leaving 9 bases between. Here the CDR3 DNA reads TGTGCCAGCAGTTTATCGGGGGCAGCTAATGAAAAACTGTTTTTT. Encoded protein: CASSLSGAANEKLFF.

The chain couples TRBV2 to TRBJ1-2; possibly TRBD1 for D (5 bases). The CDR3 extends over 12 amino acids. Germline-derived CDR1 and CDR2 are SNHLY and FYNNEI. Between the trimmed V and J ends, which lost 5 bases and 4 bases, there was a span of 8 bases. CDR3 in DNA: TGTGCCAGCAGTTTGGACATCTATGGCTACACCTTC. Translating gives CASSLDIYGYTF. Combining the CDR3 with reference TRBV2 and TRBJ1-2 gives the whole variable domain EPEVTQTPSHQVTQMGQEVILRCVPISNHLYFYWYRQILGQKVEFLVSFYNNEISEKSEIFDDQFSVERPDGSNFTLKIRSTKLEDSAMYFCASSLDIYGYTFGSGTRLTVV.

The rearrangement joins TRBV7-2 to TRBJ2-5; the match to TRBD2 covers 16 bases. CDR3 length equals 18 residues. Germline loops: CDR1 SGHTA, CDR2 FQGNSA. V lost 1 base and J lost 5; bases outside the gene matches: 7. CDR3 region: CASSLGGTSGGAWETQYF. The CDR3 bases are TGTGCCAGCAGCTTAGGTGGGACTAGCGGGGGGGCGTGGGAGACCCAGTACTTC.